Following are 22 T cell receptor beta chains from one sample sequenced in a study of T cells in Graves' hyperthyroidism and ophthalmopathy. Researchers amplified the TCR beta CDR3 regions from RNA transcripts. First-round RT-PCR of the TCR CDR3 relied on the HTBI primer set. Each CDR3 protein is one row after TCRdb ran MiXCR on the multiplex PCR reads. Among some 400,000 distinct CDR3 sequences listed, about 15% were seen once. The source material was blood. All receptors come from a woman aged 60-70 years with Graves' hyperthyroidism.

This clonotype appeared many times. The chain couples TRBV5-1 to TRBJ2-1, with 13 bases aligning to TRBD2. V was clipped by 4 bases and J by 5 bases; unmatched bases: 6. This CDR3 spans 16 amino acids. Germline-derived CDR1 and CDR2 are SGHRS and YFSETQ. For the CDR3, the DNA is TGCGCCAGCAGCCCGGGACTAGCGGGATGGGACAATGAGCAGTTCTTC. Amino acids: CASSPGLAGWDNEQFF.

This clonotype has just a few counts. The CDR3 region is CASRSLGTGGNQPQHF. Here the CDR3 DNA reads TGTGCCAGCCGCTCCCTCGGGACAGGAGGGAATCAGCCCCAGCATTTT. J is TRBJ1-5 and V is TRBV11-2, with 8 bases aligning to TRBD1. This CDR3 has 16 residues. Trimming at V came to 8 bases and at J to 4 bases, leaving 13 bases not matched to a gene. Germline V gene lookup returns CDR1 SGHAT and CDR2 FQNNGV. Complete variable domain (other parts from reference TRBV11-2 and TRBJ1-5): EAGVAQSPRYKIIEKRQSVAFWCNPISGHATLYWYQQILGQGPKLLIQFQNNGVVDDSQLPKDRFSAERLKGVDSTLKIQPAKLEDSAVYLCASRSLGTGGNQPQHFGDGTRLSIL.

In this sample, this clonotype turned up many times. This chain connects TRBV3-1 to TRBJ1-4, with 10 bases matching TRBD1. The trim removed 2 bases at V and 7 bases at J, leaving 7 bases unmatched. Germline V gene lookup returns CDR1 LGHDT and CDR2 YNNKEL (reference sequence). This CDR3 comprises 16 residues. The CDR3 sequence is CASSQPGTGDGEKLFF. The CDR3 bases are TGTGCCAGCAGCCAACCCGGGACAGGGGATGGTGAAAAACTGTTTTTT. Full variable domain (remainder filled in from reference TRBV3-1 and TRBJ1-4): DTAVSQTPKYLVTQMGNDKSIKCEQNLGHDTMYWYKQDSKKFLKIMFSYNNKELIINETVPNRFSPKSPDKAHLNLHINSLELGDSAVYFCASSQPGTGDGEKLFFGSGTQLSVL.

This clonotype has ten or more counts. The rearrangement uses TRBV10-3 and TRBJ2-1, with D tentatively TRBD2 (6 bases). Germline values: CDR1 ENHRY, CDR2 SYGVKD. V lost 6 bases and J lost 7, with 28 bases in between. The length of the CDR3 is 18 residues. CDR3 sequence reads: CAISASFSGSLPTNEQFF. The CDR3 DNA follows: TGTGCCATCAGCGCTTCTTTTAGCGGATCTCTCCCTACAAATGAGCAGTTCTTC.

This clonotype was recorded at least ten times. The CDR3 DNA reads as TGTGCCAGCACCCCGGGGCTAGCGGGAGCAGAGACCCAGTACTTC. This sequence encodes CASTPGLAGAETQYF. The chain combines TRBV6-1 with TRBJ2-5; TRBD2 matches at 10 bases. CDR1 is MNHNS, CDR2 SASEGT, per germline. This CDR3 is built from 15 residues. The V and J ends lost 7 bases and 4 bases, in that order; junction bases with no gene match: 9.

This clonotype occurred a few times. The chain combines TRBV7-3 with TRBJ2-2, with TRBD2 as a possible D gene (5 bases). Trimming cost V 4 bases and J 7 bases, with 16 bases left between them. The CDR3 has 15 amino acids. The germline V gene has CDR1 SGHTA and CDR2 FQGTGA. In DNA form, the CDR3 reads TGTGCCAGCAGCTCCCGGTCTGGGGAGCTCGGGGAGCTGTTTTTT. Its translation is CASSSRSGELGELFF.

This clonotype has ten or more counts. CDR3 bases: TGTGCCAGCAGCCAAATGACTAGCGGGAAGTCCTACAATGAGCAGTTCTTC. This codes for CASSQMTSGKSYNEQFF. The rearrangement joins TRBV11-3 to TRBJ2-1; 11 nucleotides match TRBD2. Germline CDR1 and CDR2: SGHNT and YENEEA. The CDR3 has 17 amino acids. With V trimmed by 5 bases and J by 1 base, 7 bases remained unmatched. The full variable domain, in which reference TRBV11-3 and TRBJ2-1 provide the parts outside the CDR3, is EAGVVQSPRYKIIEKKQPVAFWCNPISGHNTLYWYLQNLGQGPELLIRYENEEAVDDSQLPKDRFSAERLKGVDSTLKIQPAELGDSAVYLCASSQMTSGKSYNEQFFGPGTRLTVL.

This clonotype appeared a single time. This chain links TRBV6-2 or TRBV6-3 with TRBJ1-5; perhaps TRBD1 as D (5 bases). The V and J ends lost 5 bases and 9 bases respectively, with 14 bases between them. The germline V gene has CDR1 MNHEY and CDR2 SVGEGT. The CDR3 loop spans 13 amino acids. In DNA form, the CDR3 reads TGTGCCAGCAGTGTCTTGGGGGGTGGGCCCCAGCATTTT. This codes for CASSVLGGGPQHF.

At least ten counts were recorded for this clonotype. The V and J genes are TRBV5-1 and TRBJ1-3; the D is unclear. V was clipped by 0 bases and J by 4 bases, with 5 bases between them. Looked up from germline, CDR1 is SGHRS and CDR2 is YFSETQ. This CDR3 has 13 residues. The CDR3: CASSLGPGNTIYF. The CDR3 region has the DNA TGCGCCAGCAGCTTGGGACCCGGAAACACCATATATTTT.

Ten or more counts support this clonotype. CDR3 sequence: CASSQYHEQFF. CDR3 sequence (DNA): TGCGCCAGCAGCCAATACCATGAGCAGTTCTTC. The V call is TRBV4-1, the J call TRBJ2-1; D gene ambiguous. CDR3 length: 11 residues. Germline V CDR1 and CDR2: MGHRA, YSYEKL. Trimming shortened V by 2 bases and J by 8 bases, and 4 bases separated the two germline ends.

Notes on this clonotype: This may arise from a read error, as a much more abundant clone is one base away. The CDR3 region is CASRAGLDTEAFF. DNA for the CDR3: TGTGCCAGTAGGGCAGGGTTGGACACTGAAGCTTTCTTT. V is TRBV19 and J is TRBJ1-1; the D gene is possibly TRBD1 (5 bases). With 6 bases removed from V and 3 bases from J, the gap between germline ends came to 11 bases. This CDR3 is built from 13 residues. In germline, CDR1 is LNHDA, CDR2 SQIVND (reference sequence). The complete variable domain, with remaining parts taken from reference TRBV19 and TRBJ1-1, reads DGGITQSPKYLFRKEGQNVTLSCEQNLNHDAMYWYRQDPGQGLRLIYYSQIVNDFQKGDIAEGYSVSREKKESFPLTVTSAQKNPTAFYLCASRAGLDTEAFFGQGTRLTVV.

There are a few counts of this clonotype. J is TRBJ2-3 and V is TRBV11-3; TRBD2 matches 9 bases. The V gene's germline CDR1 is SGHNT and CDR2 YENEEA. V dropped 1 base and J dropped 6; count of bases not matched to a gene: 14. The CDR3 is 18 residues long. CDR3: CASSLALPGLAMGDTQYF. The CDR3 nucleotides read TGTGCCAGCAGCTTAGCTTTGCCGGGACTAGCAATGGGTGATACGCAGTATTTT.

This clonotype appeared many times. The chain is built from TRBV28 and TRBJ2-5, with TRBD1 identical over 9 bases. J was trimmed by 2 bases and V by 4 bases; bases with no gene match: 8. Germline CDR1 is MDHEN and CDR2 is SYDVKM. The CDR3 is 16 residues long. CDR3 loop: CASSSLTGGGQETQYF. CDR3 nucleotides: TGTGCCAGCAGTTCCTTGACAGGGGGAGGACAAGAGACCCAGTACTTC.

This clonotype was recorded at least ten times. The rearrangement uses TRBV12-3 or TRBV12-4 and TRBJ2-2; weak D call: TRBD2 (6 bases). The CDR3 sequence is 15 residues long. V dropped 3 bases and J dropped 4 bases, with 12 bases sitting between them. CDR3: CASSFPETSTGELFF. The CDR3 bases are TGTGCCAGCAGTTTTCCCGAGACTAGCACCGGGGAGCTGTTTTTT.

This clonotype was counted only a few times. V is TRBV5-1 and J is TRBJ2-1; D not certain. CDR3 length: 16 residues. The germline V and J ends were trimmed by 1 base and 5 bases, with 16 bases remaining between them. The germline CDR1 and CDR2 sequences are SGHRS and YFSETQ. The CDR3 loop reads CASSLLGPPANNEQFF. The CDR3 region has the DNA TGCGCCAGCAGCTTGCTCGGACCCCCGGCTAACAATGAGCAGTTCTTC.

The J gene is TRBJ1-1, the V gene TRBV4-2, with TRBD1 as a possible D gene (5 bases). V lost 4 bases and J 6 bases, leaving 12 bases between the germline ends. Germline CDR1 reads LGHNA; CDR2 reads YNFKEQ. CDR3 length equals 13 residues. CDR3 in amino acids: CASSPSRGAEAFF. DNA for the CDR3: TGTGCCAGCAGCCCGTCCCGAGGGGCTGAAGCTTTCTTT.

This clonotype was observed at least ten times. The CDR3 DNA follows: TGTGCCTCAGACCCGAGGGGCGGGAACACTGAAGCTTTCTTT. This sequence encodes CASDPRGGNTEAFF. This sequence joins TRBV6-1 and TRBJ1-1; perhaps TRBD1 as D (5 bases). The CDR3 is 14 residues long. The V gene's germline CDR1 is MNHNS and CDR2 SASEGT. Trimming took 11 bases from V and 1 from J, leaving 17 bases between them.

This chain connects TRBV11-2 to TRBJ1-3; possibly TRBD1 for D (5 bases). The V and J ends lost 5 bases and 2 bases respectively, with 16 bases between them. The length of the CDR3 is 16 residues. CDR1 and CDR2 (germline): SGHAT, FQNNGV. The CDR3 loop reads CASSLLGGGAGNTIYF. CDR3 sequence (DNA): TGTGCCAGCAGCCTCCTTGGGGGGGGGGCTGGAAACACCATATATTTT.

This clonotype showed up just a few times. This sequence joins TRBV5-1 and TRBJ1-6; 8 nucleotides line up with TRBD1. The CDR3 totals 15 residues. Unmatched junction bases numbered 6, after V lost 4 bases and J lost 6 bases. Germline V lookup: CDR1 SGHRS, CDR2 YFSETQ. CDR3 residues: CASSPPGQGNSPLHF. The CDR3 DNA reads as TGCGCCAGCAGCCCGCCCGGACAGGGTAATTCACCCCTCCACTTT.

Worth noting for this clonotype: This may be a read error: a much more frequent sequence differs by one nucleotide. The gene calls are TRBV18 and TRBJ2-7, with D unclear. The V gene's germline CDR1 is KGHSH and CDR2 LQKENI. The CDR3 length is 13 residues. The CDR3 nucleotides read TGTGCCTGCTCACCACCGTTGACCTACGAGCAGTACTTC. This codes for CACSPPLTYEQYF.

This clonotype was counted between two and nine times. The V gene is TRBV5-1, the J gene TRBJ1-5; D remains ambiguous. The CDR3 totals 15 residues. The V and J ends lost 0 bases and 0 bases respectively, with 7 bases between them. Germline V CDR1 and CDR2: SGHRS, YFSETQ. CDR3 sequence (DNA): TGCGCCAGCAGCTTGGTTTCAAATAGCAATCAGCCCCAGCATTTT. Its translation: CASSLVSNSNQPQHF. The full variable domain, in which reference TRBV5-1 and TRBJ1-5 provide the parts outside the CDR3, is KAGVTQTPRYLIKTRGQQVTLSCSPISGHRSVSWYQQTPGQGLQFLFEYFSETQRNKGNFPGRFSGRQFSNSRSEMNVSTLELGDSALYLCASSLVSNSNQPQHFGDGTRLSIL.

This clonotype came up many times. The chain combines TRBV2 with TRBJ2-3; 7 nucleotides agree with TRBD1. This CDR3 is 14 amino acids long. CDR1 SNHLY and CDR2 FYNNEI come from the germline V gene. J was trimmed by 3 bases and V by 6 bases; bases with no gene match: 6. CDR3 region: CASSLDRATDTQYF. Written as DNA, the CDR3 is TGTGCCAGCAGCCTAGACAGGGCTACAGATACGCAGTATTTT.